The 9 T cell receptor beta chains below all came from one sample that was sequenced in a study of quantifying T cell responses using KT2 cells. Across the study: Reverse transcription used primers in the TCR alpha and beta constant regions.

A single-stranded UMI oligo with SP2 sequence was ligated to cDNA 3' ends. First-round PCR used 3 to 4 cycles and beta primers RC1.1 and RC1.2 covering TRBC1 and TRBC2. TCRdb re-analysed the UMI-ligation and nested PCR reads in MiXCR, keeping a single row per CDR3 protein. This table has tens of thousands of distinct CDR3 sequences, approximately 10% appearing once. The sequenced material came from PBMCs spiked with cells of the T cell clone KT2. These receptor sequences come from a human donor.

This clonotype was counted a few times. CDR3 residues: CASRGGVNTEAFF. The CDR3 DNA reads as TGTGCCAGCAGGGGAGGAGTTAACACTGAAGCTTTCTTT. This chain joins TRBV6-6 and TRBJ1-1; D is unclear. The germline V and J ends were trimmed by 6 bases and 2 bases, with 10 bases remaining between them. The CDR3 sequence is 13 residues long. Germline CDR1 is MNHNY and CDR2 is SVGAGI (reference sequence).

The rearrangement joins TRBV2 to TRBJ1-1; a weak D match, TRBD1 (5 bases). The CDR3 is 11 amino acids. CDR1 and CDR2 (germline): SNHLY, FYNNEI. V lost 2 bases and J lost 12, with 10 bases in between. The CDR3 spells CASSEWGGTFF. As DNA, the CDR3 is TGTGCCAGCAGTGAATGGGGGGGAACTTTCTTT. The whole variable domain, remainder taken from reference TRBV2 and TRBJ1-1, is EPEVTQTPSHQVTQMGQEVILRCVPISNHLYFYWYRQILGQKVEFLVSFYNNEISEKSEIFDDQFSVERPDGSNFTLKIRSTKLEDSAMYFCASSEWGGTFFGQGTRLTVV.

The V call is TRBV11-2, the J call TRBJ2-7; D uncertain. V gave up 2 bases and J gave up 5 bases, with 13 bases separating them. The CDR3 totals 14 residues. CDR1 is SGHAT and CDR2 is FQNNGV in the germline V gene. CDR3 in amino acids: CASSLLMSAHEQYF. The CDR3, as DNA: TGTGCCAGCAGCTTATTGATGTCAGCACACGAGCAGTACTTC.

This clonotype is judged medium-sized. CDR3 bases: TGTGCCAGCAGAATTTCTAGCGCTCGCTCCTACGAGCAGTACTTC. Its protein product is CASRISSARSYEQYF. This chain links TRBV2 with TRBJ2-7; perhaps TRBD2 as D (6 bases). The CDR3 is made up of 15 amino acids. V lost 6 bases and J 0 bases, leaving 15 bases between the germline ends. Per germline, CDR1 SNHLY and CDR2 FYNNEI.

This clonotype was counted a few times. This chain links TRBV12-3 or TRBV12-4 with TRBJ2-1; 9 positions match TRBD2. After removal of 5 bases from V and 9 bases from J, the junction contained 8 bases not matched to a gene. The CDR3 runs to 14 residues. As DNA, the CDR3 is TGTGCCAGCAGTCCCAGAGTTAGCGGGGGTGAGCAGTTCTTC. Its translation is CASSPRVSGGEQFF.

This clonotype came up many times. The chain employs TRBV6-5 and TRBJ1-2; D perhaps matches TRBD1 (5 bases). V was trimmed by 2 bases and J by 3 bases, leaving 13 bases between them. The CDR3 spans 15 residues. In germline, CDR1 is MNHEY, CDR2 SVGAGI. For the CDR3, the DNA is TGTGCCAGCAGTTACCGCGCAGGGTCACACTATGGCTACACCTTC. The encoded protein is CASSYRAGSHYGYTF.

The chain joins TRBV6-2 or TRBV6-3 to TRBJ2-1; 11 bases line up with TRBD2. The CDR3 runs 15 residues. Per germline, CDR1 MNHEY and CDR2 SVGEGT. V was clipped by 4 bases and J by 7 bases; unmatched bases: 6. For the CDR3, the DNA is TGTGCCAGCAGTTCTTGGACTAGCGGGTTTAATGAGCAGTTCTTC. Residues: CASSSWTSGFNEQFF.

The rearrangement links TRBV7-2 to TRBJ2-5, with 7 bases that match TRBD2. The CDR3 covers 15 residues. With V trimmed by 3 bases and J by 5 bases, 9 bases remained unmatched. Per the germline V gene, CDR1 is SGHTA and CDR2 is FQGNSA. The CDR3: CASSFDGRTLETQYF. CDR3 nucleotides: TGTGCCAGCAGCTTCGACGGGAGGACCCTGGAGACCCAGTACTTC.

This clonotype was recorded a few times. This chain links TRBV6-1 with TRBJ2-5; 8 bases line up with TRBD1. The V and J ends lost 7 bases and 4 bases, in that order; junction bases with no gene match: 8. CDR1 MNHNS and CDR2 SASEGT come from the germline V gene. This CDR3 is 14 amino acids long. DNA for the CDR3: TGTGCCAGCATCGAATCCAGGGGGCGAGAGACCCAGTACTTC. Its translation: CASIESRGRETQYF.